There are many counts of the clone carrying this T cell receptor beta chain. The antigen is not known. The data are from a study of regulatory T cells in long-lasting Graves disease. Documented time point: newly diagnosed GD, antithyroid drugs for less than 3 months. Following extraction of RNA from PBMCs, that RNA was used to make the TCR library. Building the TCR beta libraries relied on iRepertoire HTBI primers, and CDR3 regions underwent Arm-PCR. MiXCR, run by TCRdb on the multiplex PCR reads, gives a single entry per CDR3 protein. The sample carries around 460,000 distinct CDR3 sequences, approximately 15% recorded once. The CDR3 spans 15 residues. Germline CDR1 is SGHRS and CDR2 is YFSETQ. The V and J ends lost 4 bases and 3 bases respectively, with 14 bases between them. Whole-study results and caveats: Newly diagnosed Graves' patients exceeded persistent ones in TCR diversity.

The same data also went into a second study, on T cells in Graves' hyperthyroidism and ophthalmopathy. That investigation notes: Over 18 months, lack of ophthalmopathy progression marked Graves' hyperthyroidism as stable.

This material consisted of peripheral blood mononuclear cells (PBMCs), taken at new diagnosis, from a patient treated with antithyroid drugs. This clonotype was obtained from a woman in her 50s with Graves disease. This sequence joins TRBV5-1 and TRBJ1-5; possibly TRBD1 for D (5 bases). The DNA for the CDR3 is TGCGCCAGCAGCCCCGGGACGCTGGACAATCAGCCCCAGCATTTT. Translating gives CASSPGTLDNQPQHF.